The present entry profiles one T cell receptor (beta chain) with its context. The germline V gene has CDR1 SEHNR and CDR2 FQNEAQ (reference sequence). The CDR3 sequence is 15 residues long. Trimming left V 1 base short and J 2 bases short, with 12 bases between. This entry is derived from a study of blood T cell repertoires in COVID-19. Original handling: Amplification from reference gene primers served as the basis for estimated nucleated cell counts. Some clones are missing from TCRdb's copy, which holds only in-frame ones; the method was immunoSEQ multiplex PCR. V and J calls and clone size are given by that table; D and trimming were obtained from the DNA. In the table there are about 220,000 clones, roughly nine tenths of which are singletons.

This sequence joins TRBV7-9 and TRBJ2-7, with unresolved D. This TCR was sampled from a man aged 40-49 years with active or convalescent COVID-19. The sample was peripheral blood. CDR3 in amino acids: CASSLDVPTPYEQYF. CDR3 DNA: TGTGCCAGCAGCTTAGACGTCCCTACCCCCTACGAGCAGTACTTC. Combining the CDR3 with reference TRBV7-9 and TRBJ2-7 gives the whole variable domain DTGVSQNPRHKITKRGQNVTFRCDPISEHNRLYWYRQTLGQGPEFLTYFQNEAQLEKSRLLSDRFSAERPKGSFSTLEIQRTEQGDSAMYLCASSLDVPTPYEQYFGPGTRLTVT.